The 22 T cell receptor beta chains below come from one sample, sequenced in a study of T cell responses to AZD1222 COVID-19 vaccine. Using immunoSEQ multiplex PCR, the repertoire was profiled, and TCRdb retains in-frame clones only, with some absent. The sample includes roughly 120,000 clones, roughly 90% seen only once; the top ten take 2.8%. This sample comprised peripheral blood, obtained on day 0 of AZD1222 vaccination. The receptors come from an adult in good health.

CDR3 region: CASSEQRGSGQPQHF. CDR3 in DNA: TGTGCCAGCAGTGAGCAGAGAGGGTCGGGTCAGCCCCAGCATTTT. V gene TRBV6-1 combines with J gene TRBJ1-5; no firm D call. V gave up 3 bases and J gave up 6 bases, with 15 bases separating them. The CDR3 spans 15 residues. The germline V gene has CDR1 MNHNS and CDR2 SASEGT.

This chain uses TRBV3-1 (or the pseudogene TRBV3-2) with TRBJ1-4; TRBD1 matches at 9 bases. The ends lost 0 bases at V and 5 bases at J; junction bases unmatched: 7. The CDR3 sequence is 17 residues long. Per the germline V gene, CDR1 is LGHDT and CDR2 is YNNKEL (reference sequence). As DNA, the CDR3 is TGTGCCAGCAGCCAAGATTTAGGAGGACAGGGGAATGAAAAACTGTTTTTT. Translating gives CASSQDLGGQGNEKLFF.

V and J are TRBV3-1 (or the pseudogene TRBV3-2) and TRBJ2-7; D ambiguous. Germline V gene lookup returns CDR1 LGHDT and CDR2 YNNKEL (reference sequence). The CDR3 covers 15 residues. Trimming removed 1 base from V and 0 bases from J, with 10 bases in between. CDR3: CASSQGPDSSYEQYF. CDR3 nucleotide sequence: TGTGCCAGCAGCCAAGGCCCCGATAGCTCCTACGAGCAGTACTTC.

This rearrangement joins TRBV5-1 to TRBJ2-2, with no clear D. The V gene's germline CDR1 is SGHRS and CDR2 YFSETQ. CDR3 length: 15 amino acids. Trimming shortened V by 0 bases and J by 3 bases, and 9 bases separated the two germline ends. The DNA for the CDR3 is TGCGCCAGCAGCTTGGAACAGTGGTACACCGGGGAGCTGTTTTTT. Protein sequence: CASSLEQWYTGELFF. Full variable domain (remainder filled in from reference TRBV5-1 and TRBJ2-2): KAGVTQTPRYLIKTRGQQVTLSCSPISGHRSVSWYQQTPGQGLQFLFEYFSETQRNKGNFPGRFSGRQFSNSRSEMNVSTLELGDSALYLCASSLEQWYTGELFFGEGSRLTVL.

The rearrangement joins TRBV9 to TRBJ2-1, with TRBD2 matching 9 bases. V was pared by 2 bases and J by 7 bases, with 4 bases of the junction left unmatched. Germline lookup yields CDR1 SGDLS and CDR2 YYNGEE. CDR3 length equals 14 residues. CDR3 amino acids: CASSVRLADNEQFF. The CDR3 nucleotides are TGTGCCAGCAGCGTCAGACTAGCGGATAATGAGCAGTTCTTC.

V usage is TRBV18 and J usage is TRBJ1-6, with D perhaps TRBD1 (6 bases). V was shortened by 3 bases and J by 10 bases, with 13 bases between the two germline ends. The CDR3 has 14 amino acids. The germline V gene encodes CDR1 KGHSH and CDR2 LQKENI. CDR3 sequence reads: CASSPKGVGSPLHF. CDR3 DNA sequence: TGTGCCAGCTCACCTAAGGGGGTAGGCTCACCCCTCCACTTT.

The rearrangement uses TRBV5-4 and TRBJ2-3; perhaps TRBD2 as D (6 bases). Germline assignment: CDR1 SGHNT and CDR2 YYREEE (reference sequence). Deletions cut 0 bases from V and 2 bases from J, with 7 bases between. The length of the CDR3 is 14 residues. CDR3 sequence reads: CASSLARDTDTQYF. DNA for the CDR3: TGTGCCAGCAGCTTGGCGCGGGACACAGATACGCAGTATTTT.

This clone has just one count. The V call is TRBV6-5, the J call TRBJ2-3; the match to TRBD1 covers 7 bases. CDR3 length equals 16 residues. Germline V lookup: CDR1 MNHEY, CDR2 SVGAGI. J lost 4 bases, V lost 1 base, and 8 bases had no gene match. For the CDR3, the DNA is TGTGCCAGCAGTTACTTACAGGGGCATGAGGCAGATACGCAGTATTTT. This gives the protein CASSYLQGHEADTQYF.

V and J are TRBV7-2 and TRBJ1-2, with 10 bases identical to TRBD1. The CDR3 is 16 residues long. CDR1 SGHTA and CDR2 FQGNSA come from the germline V gene. J lost 8 bases, V lost 2 bases, and 11 bases had no gene match. For the CDR3, the DNA is TGTGCCAGCAGCTTAAAAGGGACAGGGGTAGGGATGGGCTACACCTTC. Translating gives CASSLKGTGVGMGYTF.

This clone appeared a single time. V and J are TRBV6-1 and TRBJ1-2; the D is unclear. Per germline, CDR1 MNHNS and CDR2 SASEGT. V lost 0 bases to trimming and J lost 7 bases, with 15 bases between them. CDR3 length: 15 amino acids. CDR3 region: CASSEAAWVSAGYTF. The CDR3 region has the DNA TGTGCCAGCAGTGAAGCAGCATGGGTAAGCGCTGGCTACACCTTC.

This clone was counted between two and nine times. CDR3 protein: CASSFRDTYEQYF. The DNA for the CDR3 is TGCGCCAGCAGCTTCAGGGACACCTACGAGCAGTACTTC. This chain uses TRBV5-1 with TRBJ2-7; tentative D call: TRBD1 (6 bases). The CDR3 extends over 13 amino acids. The V end was cut by 2 bases, the J end by 2 bases, with 8 bases between. Germline CDR1 reads SGHRS; CDR2 reads YFSETQ. Supplemented by reference TRBV5-1 and TRBJ2-7, the full variable domain reads KAGVTQTPRYLIKTRGQQVTLSCSPISGHRSVSWYQQTPGQGLQFLFEYFSETQRNKGNFPGRFSGRQFSNSRSEMNVSTLELGDSALYLCASSFRDTYEQYFGPGTRLTVT.

The chain joins TRBV9 to TRBJ2-1, with 11 bases aligning to TRBD1. CDR3 length: 16 residues. Unmatched junction bases numbered 5, after V lost 0 bases and J lost 6 bases. Germline CDR1 and CDR2: SGDLS and YYNGEE. CDR3: CASSVEPGQGVNEQFF. The CDR3 nucleotides are TGTGCCAGCAGCGTAGAGCCGGGACAGGGGGTCAATGAGCAGTTCTTC.

The chain uses TRBV27 and TRBJ2-1; TRBD2 matches 15 bases. This CDR3 region has 15 residues. Trimming cost V 2 bases and J 7 bases; bases outside gene matches: 0. Per the germline V gene, CDR1 is MNHEY and CDR2 is SMNVEV (reference sequence). The CDR3 loop reads CASSLGTSGRNEQFF. CDR3 sequence (DNA): TGTGCCAGCAGTTTAGGGACTAGCGGGAGGAATGAGCAGTTCTTC.

The chain joins TRBV3-1 (or the pseudogene TRBV3-2) to TRBJ1-6; TRBD1 is a possible D gene (6 bases). Germline assignment: CDR1 LGHDT and CDR2 YNNKEL (reference sequence). Trimming removed 0 bases at V and 15 bases at J, with 15 bases between. CDR3 length equals 14 residues. The DNA of the CDR3 is TGTGCCAGCAGCCAAGAGGGGGGGGCACTAAACCTCCACTTT. This codes for CASSQEGGALNLHF.

This rearrangement joins TRBV19 to TRBJ1-5; 10 bases fit TRBD1. The CDR3 is 13 amino acids. J gave up 5 bases and V 7 bases, and 2 bases lay outside the gene matches. Germline CDR1 LNHDA, CDR2 SQIVND (reference sequence). CDR3 sequence (DNA): TGTGCCAGTAAGGGACAGGGGCATCAGCCCCAGCATTTT. Translated, it gives CASKGQGHQPQHF. Looking up the rest from reference TRBV19 and TRBJ1-5 gives the full variable domain: DGGITQSPKYLFRKEGQNVTLSCEQNLNHDAMYWYRQDPGQGLRLIYYSQIVNDFQKGDIAEGYSVSREKKESFPLTVTSAQKNPTAFYLCASKGQGHQPQHFGDGTRLSIL.

This chain uses TRBV6-2 or TRBV6-3 with TRBJ1-4; TRBD1 aligns across 8 bases. Germline V lookup: CDR1 MNHEY, CDR2 SVGEGT. Trimming removed 5 bases from V and 8 bases from J; junction bases left unmatched: 7. The CDR3 consists of 14 residues. The CDR3 protein is CASSLDRVGEKLFF. The CDR3 region has the DNA TGTGCCAGCAGTCTGGACAGGGTCGGCGAAAAACTGTTTTTT.

V usage is TRBV10-3 and J usage is TRBJ1-5, with D possibly TRBD1 on 5 matching bases. V lost 6 bases to trimming and J lost 9 bases, with 18 bases between them. This CDR3 is built from 14 residues. CDR1 ENHRY and CDR2 SYGVKD come from the germline V gene. The CDR3 spells CAIREEKGTRPQHF. The CDR3 region has the DNA TGTGCCATCAGGGAAGAGAAGGGGACCCGGCCCCAGCATTTT.

The J gene is TRBJ1-1, the V gene TRBV3-1 (or the pseudogene TRBV3-2); no clear D. Per the germline V gene, CDR1 is LGHDT and CDR2 is YNNKEL (reference sequence). This CDR3 contains 14 residues. Trimming left V 0 bases short and J 0 bases short, with 5 bases between. CDR3 region: CASSQDPVNTEAFF. The CDR3 bases are TGTGCCAGCAGCCAAGATCCGGTGAACACTGAAGCTTTCTTT.

This clone was counted only a few times. The chain joins TRBV19 to TRBJ2-1; D is unclear. This CDR3 is built from 12 residues. V lost 6 bases to trimming and J lost 4 bases, with 7 bases between them. CDR1 is LNHDA and CDR2 is SQIVND in the germline V gene (reference sequence). CDR3 sequence reads: CASSPAYNEQFF. CDR3 in DNA: TGTGCCAGTAGCCCGGCTTACAATGAGCAGTTCTTC.

The chain has TRBV7-3 and TRBJ2-1; TRBD1 or TRBD2 may be the D gene (6 bases each). V lost 8 bases and J 6 bases, leaving 20 bases between the germline ends. The CDR3 spans 15 residues. Per the germline V gene, CDR1 is SGHTA and CDR2 is FQGTGA. The CDR3, as DNA: TGTGCCAGCTCAAAGGGGGGTCGTAGGGGCAATGAGCAGTTCTTC. Its protein product is CASSKGGRRGNEQFF.

The V and J genes are TRBV29-1 and TRBJ1-2; D gene unclear. CDR3 length: 10 residues. The V end lost 0 bases, the J end lost 8 bases, and 4 bases lay between the germline ends. Germline-derived CDR1 and CDR2 are SQVTM and ANQGSEA. The CDR3 region is CSVEEGGYTF. As DNA, the CDR3 is TGCAGCGTTGAAGAGGGAGGCTACACCTTC.

CDR3 region: CATSEVSGASYNEQFF. The CDR3 nucleotides read TGTGCCACCAGTGAAGTTAGCGGAGCCTCCTACAATGAGCAGTTCTTC. The rearrangement joins TRBV24-1 to TRBJ2-1; D possibly corresponds to TRBD2 (6 bases). V lost 4 bases, J lost 0 bases, and 12 bases lay in between. Germline CDR1 KGHDR, CDR2 SFDVKD. CDR3 length equals 16 residues.